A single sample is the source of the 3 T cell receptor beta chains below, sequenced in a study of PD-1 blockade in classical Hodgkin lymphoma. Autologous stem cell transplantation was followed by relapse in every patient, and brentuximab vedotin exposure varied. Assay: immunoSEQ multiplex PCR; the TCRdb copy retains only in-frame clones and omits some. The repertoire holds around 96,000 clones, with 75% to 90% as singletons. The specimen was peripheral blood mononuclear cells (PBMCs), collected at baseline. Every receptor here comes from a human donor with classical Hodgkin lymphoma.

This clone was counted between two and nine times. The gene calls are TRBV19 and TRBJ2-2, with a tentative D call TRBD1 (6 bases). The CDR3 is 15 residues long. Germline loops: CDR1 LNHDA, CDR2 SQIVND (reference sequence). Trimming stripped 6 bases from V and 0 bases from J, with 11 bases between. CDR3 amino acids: CASSYRDPNTGELFF. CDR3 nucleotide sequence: TGTGCCAGTAGCTACAGGGACCCGAACACCGGGGAGCTGTTTTTT.

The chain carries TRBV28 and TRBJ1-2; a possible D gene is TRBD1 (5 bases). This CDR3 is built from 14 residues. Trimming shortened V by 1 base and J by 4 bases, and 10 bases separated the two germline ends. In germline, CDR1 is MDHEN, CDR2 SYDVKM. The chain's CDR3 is CASSLYQGIYGYTF. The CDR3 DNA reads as TGTGCCAGCAGTTTATATCAGGGTATCTATGGCTACACCTTC.

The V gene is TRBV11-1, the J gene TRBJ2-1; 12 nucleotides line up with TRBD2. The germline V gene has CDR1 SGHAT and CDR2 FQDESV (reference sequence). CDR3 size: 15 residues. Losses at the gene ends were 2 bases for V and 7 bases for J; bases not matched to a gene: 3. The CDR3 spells CASSLLGTSGNEQFF. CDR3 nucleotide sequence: TGTGCCAGCAGCTTACTGGGGACTAGCGGGAATGAGCAGTTCTTC.